This T cell receptor beta chain was captured in a study of a mutant IDH1 vaccine in newly diagnosed glioma. For the study at large: Prior therapy was radiotherapy, temozolomide, or both; most received both.

Documented time point: week 35, safety follow-up. What each vaccine dose contained was 300 ug of mutant IDH1 20-mer peptide, accompanied by topical imiquimod. From germline, CDR1 is LNHNV and CDR2 YYDKDF (reference sequence). The CDR3 is made up of 22 amino acids. V was clipped by 0 bases and J by 4 bases; unmatched bases: 25. TCRdb's copy holds only in-frame clones and misses some; the assay was immunoSEQ multiplex PCR. The sample includes roughly 69,000 clones, around 87% seen only once; the top ten take 2%. As concerns this clone: Antigen specificity is unknown.

The origin of this receptor is a man younger than 45 with glioma. The V and J genes are TRBV15 and TRBJ2-7; 9 positions match TRBD2. Here the sequenced sample was PBMCs, taken from a glioma patient whose treatment included an IDH1 peptide vaccine. CDR3 residues: CATSRDQPNSGSSQWGPYEQYF. CDR3 bases: TGTGCCACCAGCAGAGATCAGCCCAATAGCGGGAGTTCGCAGTGGGGCCCATACGAGCAGTACTTC.